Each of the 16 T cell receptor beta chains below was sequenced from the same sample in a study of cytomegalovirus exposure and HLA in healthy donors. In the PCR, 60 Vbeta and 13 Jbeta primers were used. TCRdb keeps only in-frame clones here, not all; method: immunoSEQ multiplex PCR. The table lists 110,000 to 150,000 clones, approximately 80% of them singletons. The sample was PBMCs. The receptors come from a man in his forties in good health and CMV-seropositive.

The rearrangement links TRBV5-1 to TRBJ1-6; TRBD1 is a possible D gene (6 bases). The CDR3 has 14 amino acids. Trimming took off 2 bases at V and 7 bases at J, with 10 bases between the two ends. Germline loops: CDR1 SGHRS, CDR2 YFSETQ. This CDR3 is CASSLQGLNSPLHF. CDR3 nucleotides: TGCGCCAGCAGCTTACAGGGCCTCAATTCACCCCTCCACTTT. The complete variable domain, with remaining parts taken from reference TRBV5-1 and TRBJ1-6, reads KAGVTQTPRYLIKTRGQQVTLSCSPISGHRSVSWYQQTPGQGLQFLFEYFSETQRNKGNFPGRFSGRQFSNSRSEMNVSTLELGDSALYLCASSLQGLNSPLHFGNGTRLTVT.

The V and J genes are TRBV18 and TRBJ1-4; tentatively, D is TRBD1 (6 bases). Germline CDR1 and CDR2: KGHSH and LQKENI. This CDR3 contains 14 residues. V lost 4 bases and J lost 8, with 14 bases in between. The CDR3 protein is CASSRWGGNEKLFF. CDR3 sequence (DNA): TGTGCCAGCTCACGGTGGGGGGGCAACGAAAAACTGTTTTTT. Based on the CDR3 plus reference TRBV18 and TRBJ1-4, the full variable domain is NAGVMQNPRHLVRRRGQEARLRCSPMKGHSHVYWYRQLPEEGLKFMVYLQKENIIDESGMPKERFSAEFPKEGPSILRIQQVVRGDSAAYFCASSRWGGNEKLFFGSGTQLSVL.

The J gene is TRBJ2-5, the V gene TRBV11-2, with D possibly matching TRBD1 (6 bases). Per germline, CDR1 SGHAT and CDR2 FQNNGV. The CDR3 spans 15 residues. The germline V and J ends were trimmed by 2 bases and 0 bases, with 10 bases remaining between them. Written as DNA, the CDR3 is TGTGCCAGCAGCTTAAATGGGGGCTACCAAGAGACCCAGTACTTC. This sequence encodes CASSLNGGYQETQYF.

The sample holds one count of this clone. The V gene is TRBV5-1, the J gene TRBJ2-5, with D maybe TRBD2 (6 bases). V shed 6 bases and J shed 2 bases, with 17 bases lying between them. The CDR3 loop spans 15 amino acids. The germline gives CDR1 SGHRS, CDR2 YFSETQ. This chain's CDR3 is CASTLTLAGQETQYF. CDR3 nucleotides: TGCGCCAGCACCCTTACGCTGGCGGGGCAAGAGACCCAGTACTTC.

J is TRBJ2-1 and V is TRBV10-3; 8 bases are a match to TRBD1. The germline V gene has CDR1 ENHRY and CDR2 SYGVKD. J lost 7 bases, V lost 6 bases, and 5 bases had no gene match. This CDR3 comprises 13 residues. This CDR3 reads CAISPGGWNEQFF. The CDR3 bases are TGTGCCATCAGCCCAGGGGGCTGGAATGAGCAGTTCTTC.

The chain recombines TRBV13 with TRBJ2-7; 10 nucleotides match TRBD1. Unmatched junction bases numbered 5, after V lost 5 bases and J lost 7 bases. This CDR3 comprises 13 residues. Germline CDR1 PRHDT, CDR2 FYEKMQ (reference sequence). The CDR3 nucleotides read TGTGCCAGCAGCCGGGACAGGGGAACAGAGCAGTACTTC. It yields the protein CASSRDRGTEQYF.

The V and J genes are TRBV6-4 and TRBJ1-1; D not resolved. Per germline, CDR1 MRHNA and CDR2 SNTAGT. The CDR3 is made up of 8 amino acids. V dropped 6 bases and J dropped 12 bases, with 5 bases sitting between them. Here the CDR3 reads CASSTSFF. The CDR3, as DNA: TGTGCCAGCAGCACTTCTTTCTTT.

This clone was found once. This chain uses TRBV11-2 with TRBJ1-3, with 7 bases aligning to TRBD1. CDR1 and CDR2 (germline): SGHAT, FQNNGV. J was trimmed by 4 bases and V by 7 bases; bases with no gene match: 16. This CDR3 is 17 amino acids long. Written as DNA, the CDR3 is TGTGCCAGCACCCAACTTGGGGGGACAGTATTCGGAAACACCATATATTTT. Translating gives CASTQLGGTVFGNTIYF.

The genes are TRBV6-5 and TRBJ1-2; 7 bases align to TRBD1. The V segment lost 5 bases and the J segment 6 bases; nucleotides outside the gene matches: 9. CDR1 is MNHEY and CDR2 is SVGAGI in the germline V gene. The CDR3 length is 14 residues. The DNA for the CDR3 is TGTGCCAGCAGTCACCAAGGGGGCGGAGATGGCTACACCTTC. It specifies CASSHQGGGDGYTF.

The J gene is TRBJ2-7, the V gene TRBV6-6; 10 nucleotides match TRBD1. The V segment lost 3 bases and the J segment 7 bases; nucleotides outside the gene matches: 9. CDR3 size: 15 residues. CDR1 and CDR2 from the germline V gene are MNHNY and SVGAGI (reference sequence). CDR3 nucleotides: TGTGCCAGCAGTTATACCGGGACAGGGGCGCGGGAGCAGTACTTC. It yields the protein CASSYTGTGAREQYF.

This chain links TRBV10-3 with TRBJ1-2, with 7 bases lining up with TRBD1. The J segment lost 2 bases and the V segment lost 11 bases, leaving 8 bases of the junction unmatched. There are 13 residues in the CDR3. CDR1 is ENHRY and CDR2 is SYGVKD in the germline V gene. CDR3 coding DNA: TGTGCCTCGACCTCGACAGGGAACTATGGCTACACCTTC. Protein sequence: CASTSTGNYGYTF.

The CDR3 DNA sequence: TGCGCCAGCAGCCTCGGACAGGGGGCATACACCGGGGAGCTGTTTTTT. Its translation is CASSLGQGAYTGELFF. V gene TRBV5-1 combines with J gene TRBJ2-2; 11 bases match TRBD1. Trimming cost V 4 bases and J 3 bases; bases outside gene matches: 5. This CDR3 contains 16 residues. Looked up from germline, CDR1 is SGHRS and CDR2 is YFSETQ.

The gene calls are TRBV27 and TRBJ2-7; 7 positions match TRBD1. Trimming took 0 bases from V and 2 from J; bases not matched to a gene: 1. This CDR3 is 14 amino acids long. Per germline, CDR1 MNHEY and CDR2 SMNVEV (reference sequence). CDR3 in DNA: TGTGCCAGCAGTTTATCGGGACAGCCCTACGAGCAGTACTTC. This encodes CASSLSGQPYEQYF.

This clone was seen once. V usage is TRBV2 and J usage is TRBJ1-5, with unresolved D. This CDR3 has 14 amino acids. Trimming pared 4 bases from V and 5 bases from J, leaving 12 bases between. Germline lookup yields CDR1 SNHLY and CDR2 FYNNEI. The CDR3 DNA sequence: TGTGCCAGCAGTGTGGGAGGGCTCGATCAGCCCCAGCATTTT. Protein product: CASSVGGLDQPQHF.

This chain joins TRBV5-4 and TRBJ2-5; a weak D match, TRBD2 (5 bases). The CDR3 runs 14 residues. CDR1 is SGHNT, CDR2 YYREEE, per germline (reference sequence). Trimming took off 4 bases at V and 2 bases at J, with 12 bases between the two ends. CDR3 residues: CASSPRGAQETQYF. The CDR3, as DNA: TGTGCCAGCAGCCCTCGGGGAGCACAAGAGACCCAGTACTTC.

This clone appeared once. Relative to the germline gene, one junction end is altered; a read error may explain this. CDR3 sequence (DNA): TGTTCCAGCAGCTTCTTAAATGAGCAGTTCTTC. Amino acids: CSSSFLNEQFF. V gene TRBV7-9 combines with J gene TRBJ2-1; D unresolved. Per the germline V gene, CDR1 is SEHNR and CDR2 is FQNEAQ (reference sequence). This CDR3 contains 11 residues.